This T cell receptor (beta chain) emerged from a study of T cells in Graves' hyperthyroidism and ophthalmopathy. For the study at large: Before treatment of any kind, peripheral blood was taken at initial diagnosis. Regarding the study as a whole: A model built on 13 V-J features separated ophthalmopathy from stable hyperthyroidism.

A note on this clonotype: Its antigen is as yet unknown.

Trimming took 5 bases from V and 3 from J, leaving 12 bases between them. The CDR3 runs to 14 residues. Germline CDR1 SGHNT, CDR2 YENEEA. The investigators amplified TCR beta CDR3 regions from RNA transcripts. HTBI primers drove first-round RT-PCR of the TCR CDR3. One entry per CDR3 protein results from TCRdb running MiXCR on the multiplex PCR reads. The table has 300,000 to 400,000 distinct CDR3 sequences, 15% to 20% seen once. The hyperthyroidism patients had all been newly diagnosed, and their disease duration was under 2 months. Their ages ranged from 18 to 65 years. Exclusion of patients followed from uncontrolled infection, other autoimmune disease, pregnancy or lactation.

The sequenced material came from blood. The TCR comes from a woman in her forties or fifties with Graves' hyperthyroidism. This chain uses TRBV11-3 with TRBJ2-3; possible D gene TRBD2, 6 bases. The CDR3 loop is CASSPGTQTDTQYF. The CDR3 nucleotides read TGTGCCAGCAGCCCAGGGACTCAAACAGATACGCAGTATTTT.